One and the same sample provided the 20 T cell receptor beta chains below, sequenced in a study of identical twins. TCRdb re-called the 5' RACE reads with MiXCR, one entry per CDR3 protein. The sample yields about 240,000 distinct CDR3 sequences, about 13% seen once. This sample was shared with a second study, whose subject was yellow fever vaccine responses in identical twins.

Source material: memory (CD45RO+) T cells sorted from blood. These receptors originate from a woman aged 18-30 years in good health.

V and J are TRBV29-1 and TRBJ2-5; D gene ambiguous. The germline V and J ends were trimmed by 8 bases and 3 bases, with 13 bases remaining between them. Germline CDR1 SQVTM, CDR2 ANQGSEA. This CDR3 is 12 amino acids long. The chain's CDR3 is CSIRTAKETQYF. In DNA form, the CDR3 reads TGCAGCATTAGGACCGCCAAAGAGACCCAGTACTTC.

This chain links TRBV20-1 with TRBJ2-3; 10 nucleotides agree with TRBD2. J lost 2 bases, V lost 6 bases, and 8 bases had no gene match. Germline V gene lookup returns CDR1 DFQATT and CDR2 SNEGSKA (reference sequence). The CDR3 is made up of 15 amino acids. The CDR3 region is CSAQGLAEITDTQYF. The DNA for the CDR3 is TGCAGTGCCCAAGGACTAGCGGAGATCACAGATACGCAGTATTTT.

This clonotype occurred a few times. The chain couples TRBV20-1 to TRBJ1-6; D remains ambiguous. Germline CDR1 is DFQATT and CDR2 is SNEGSKA (reference sequence). This CDR3 contains 12 residues. Deletions cut 5 bases from V and 14 bases from J, with 16 bases between. This CDR3 is CSASSRNSALHF. The CDR3 DNA is TGCAGTGCTTCTTCCAGGAATTCGGCCCTCCACTTT.

At least ten counts were recorded for this clonotype. The V call is TRBV12-3 or TRBV12-4, the J call TRBJ1-1, with D possibly being TRBD1 (6 bases). This CDR3 has 15 residues. V lost 5 bases and J 1 base, leaving 14 bases between the germline ends. The CDR3 is CASSLTGAGNTEAFF. For the CDR3, the DNA is TGTGCCAGCAGTCTGACGGGGGCTGGGAACACTGAAGCTTTCTTT.

This clonotype was counted many times. The chain joins TRBV6-1 to TRBJ2-1, with 9 bases identical to TRBD2. Germline V gives CDR1 MNHNS, CDR2 SASEGT. The CDR3 is made up of 15 amino acids. The V segment lost 1 base and the J segment 7 bases; nucleotides outside the gene matches: 5. The CDR3 sequence is CASSEEAGGKNEQFF. The CDR3 DNA reads as TGTGCCAGCAGTGAAGAAGCGGGGGGTAAAAATGAGCAGTTCTTC.

The J gene is TRBJ1-1, the V gene TRBV3-1, with no clear D. This CDR3 region has 14 residues. The V and J ends lost 4 bases and 3 bases respectively, with 12 bases between them. Per the germline V gene, CDR1 is LGHDT and CDR2 is YNNKEL (reference sequence). Here the CDR3 reads CASSPKSGYTEAFF. The CDR3 DNA follows: TGTGCCAGCAGCCCCAAGAGCGGTTACACTGAAGCTTTCTTT.

The chain couples TRBV6-2 or TRBV6-3 to TRBJ2-7; D perhaps matches TRBD1 (6 bases). Trimming removed 6 bases from V and 0 bases from J, with 15 bases in between. The germline CDR1 and CDR2 sequences are MNHEY and SVGEGT. There are 15 residues in the CDR3. CDR3 loop: CASRTDSLASYEQYF. The CDR3 nucleotides are TGTGCCAGCAGGACGGACAGCCTCGCCTCCTACGAGCAGTACTTC.

This clonotype has just a few counts. The chain recombines TRBV24-1 with TRBJ1-1; D not resolved. Between the trimmed V and J ends, which lost 5 bases and 5 bases, there was a span of 11 bases. Germline V lookup: CDR1 KGHDR, CDR2 SFDVKD. This CDR3 contains 13 residues. The CDR3 loop is CATSGHSGTEAFF. Written as DNA, the CDR3 is TGTGCCACCAGTGGCCACTCGGGTACTGAAGCTTTCTTT.

This clonotype was picked up a small number of times. The V and J genes are TRBV11-2 and TRBJ2-3; 9 bases align to TRBD1. In germline, CDR1 is SGHAT, CDR2 FQNNGV. This CDR3 has 15 residues. V shed 1 base, J shed 4 bases, and the junction held 3 bases outside the gene matches. The CDR3 protein is CASSLGRTGADTQYF. CDR3 nucleotides: TGTGCCAGCAGCTTAGGGAGGACAGGGGCAGATACGCAGTATTTT.

A few counts support this clonotype. V gene TRBV7-2 combines with J gene TRBJ2-7, with D perhaps TRBD1 or TRBD2 (5 bases each). The CDR3 covers 14 residues. Looked up from germline, CDR1 is SGHTA and CDR2 is FQGNSA. The V end lost 5 bases, the J end lost 7 bases, and 18 bases lay between the germline ends. This CDR3 reads CASSPRGGEGEQYF. The CDR3 nucleotides are TGTGCCAGCAGCCCTCGTGGGGGAGAGGGGGAGCAGTACTTC.

This clonotype was detected only a few times. V gene TRBV29-1 combines with J gene TRBJ2-6; D is uncertain. The V end was cut by 2 bases, the J end by 0 bases, with 2 bases between. Germline loops: CDR1 SQVTM, CDR2 ANQGSEA. The CDR3 covers 13 residues. CDR3 sequence: CSVEFSGANVLTF. DNA for the CDR3: TGCAGCGTTGAATTCTCTGGGGCCAACGTCCTGACTTTC.

A few counts support this clonotype. Written as DNA, the CDR3 is TGTGCCAGCAGTGACCTTTTTGATAGGGGAGGCGAGACCCAGTACTTC. It codes for CASSDLFDRGGETQYF. The chain couples TRBV25-1 to TRBJ2-5; D might be TRBD2 (6 bases). CDR3 length equals 16 residues. The germline V gene has CDR1 MGHDK and CDR2 SYGVNS. Trimming shortened V by 3 bases and J by 5 bases, and 19 bases separated the two germline ends.

This clonotype came up a few times. Compared with germline, one end of the junction differs, possibly owing to a read error. This chain joins TRBV20-1 and TRBJ1-2; D gene unclear. From germline, CDR1 is DFQATT and CDR2 SNEGSKA (reference sequence). The CDR3 totals 13 residues. CDR3 loop: CSAREAVPLGYTF. The CDR3 DNA sequence: TGCAGTGCTCGAGAAGCGGTTCCTTTGGGCTACACCTTC.

The chain couples TRBV6-2 or TRBV6-3 to TRBJ2-6; possible D gene TRBD1, 5 bases. The germline gives CDR1 MNHEY, CDR2 SVGEGT. CDR3 length: 14 amino acids. Trimming shortened V by 6 bases and J by 2 bases, and 8 bases separated the two germline ends. The CDR3 nucleotides are TGTGCCAGCAGCGCACAGGCTGGGGCCAACGTCCTGACTTTC. It translates to CASSAQAGANVLTF.

This clonotype was seen only a few times. J is TRBJ1-2 and V is TRBV7-9; TRBD1 is a possible D gene (5 bases). The CDR3 totals 13 residues. The germline gives CDR1 SEHNR, CDR2 FQNEAQ (reference sequence). V lost 1 base, J lost 7 bases, and 10 bases lay in between. CDR3 sequence reads: CASSLEAGPGYTF. CDR3 nucleotides: TGTGCCAGCAGCTTAGAAGCGGGACCTGGCTACACCTTC.

The chain links TRBV6-5 to TRBJ2-1, with D possibly being TRBD2 (5 bases). V was pared by 7 bases and J by 6 bases, with 10 bases between. Germline values: CDR1 MNHEY, CDR2 SVGAGI. CDR3 size: 12 residues. The CDR3 nucleotides read TGTGCCAGCACCAGAAGCGGCAATGAGCAGTTCTTC. This encodes CASTRSGNEQFF.

The CDR3 loop is CASSIVRGYEQYF. CDR3 bases: TGTGCCAGCAGTATTGTCAGGGGCTACGAGCAGTACTTC. The rearrangement uses TRBV25-1 and TRBJ2-7; a weak D match, TRBD1 (6 bases). The germline V gene encodes CDR1 MGHDK and CDR2 SYGVNS. Trimming cost V 5 bases and J 3 bases, with 11 bases left between them. The CDR3 sequence is 13 residues long.

V and J are TRBV5-5 and TRBJ2-2, with 9 nucleotides matching TRBD2. Germline V gene data show CDR1 as SGHKS and CDR2 as YYEKEE (reference sequence). The CDR3 loop spans 15 amino acids. V lost 6 bases and J lost 7; bases outside the gene matches: 10. DNA for the CDR3: TGTGCCAGCAAGGGACACATAGCGGGGGACGGGGAGCTGTTTTTT. Translated: CASKGHIAGDGELFF.

This clonotype has more than one count but fewer than ten. V and J are TRBV7-2 and TRBJ2-7, with D tentatively TRBD1 (6 bases). This CDR3 spans 13 amino acids. The germline V gene encodes CDR1 SGHTA and CDR2 FQGNSA. V gave up 4 bases and J gave up 5 bases, with 12 bases separating them. The DNA of the CDR3 is TGTGCCAGCAGCTCCCTGCAGGGGAACGAGCAGTACTTC. This sequence encodes CASSSLQGNEQYF.

The CDR3 here is CSARSSGGRDTQYF. The CDR3 nucleotides are TGCAGTGCTAGGTCTAGCGGGGGTAGAGATACGCAGTATTTT. The J gene is TRBJ2-3, the V gene TRBV20-1, with 10 bases that match TRBD2. Germline V lookup: CDR1 DFQATT, CDR2 SNEGSKA (reference sequence). V trimming: 3 bases; J trimming: 5 bases; junction bases outside the gene matches: 5. CDR3 size: 14 residues.